The present T cell receptor beta chain was sequenced within a study of T cell responses to AZD1222 COVID-19 vaccine. Study conclusions and caveats: There were mostly white British donors and more females than males, and clonal diversity was possibly underestimated. Vaccine-associated CD4 TCRs ranged over spike, dominating at 160-218 and 743-854. Sampling captured repertoires only after the peak T cell response. It was only a handful of AZD1222 recipients who were seropositive at baseline.

Sequenced by immunoSEQ multiplex PCR; TCRdb stores in-frame clones only, minus some. The data show tens of thousands of clones, with 65% to 80% seen just once and 11% to 15% held by the top ten. For this clone: The antigen is undetermined.

This CDR3 is 15 amino acids long. V lost 0 bases and J lost 10; bases outside the gene matches: 10. Germline V gives CDR1 LGHNA, CDR2 YSLEER. The source was peripheral blood, collected on day 0 of AZD1222 vaccination. The clonotype comes from an adult in good health. The chain carries TRBV4-3 and TRBJ1-1, with TRBD1 matching 8 bases. The CDR3 here is CASSQDRGQVSTAFF. The CDR3, as DNA: TGCGCCAGCAGCCAAGATCGGGGACAGGTAAGCACAGCTTTCTTT.